Listed here are 22 T cell receptor beta chains from one sample, sequenced in a study of cytomegalovirus exposure and HLA in healthy donors (dated by TCRdb to 2016 to 2017). The protocol used for the library was the immunoSEQ multiplex PCR assay. A mixture of 60 forward primers for TCR Vbeta segments and 13 reverse primers for TCR Jbeta segments was used in the multiplex PCR. TCRdb holds this immuneACCESS table with in-frame rearrangements only. Some clones are missing; in checked studies, unresolved V genes explain under half, and the rest has no known cause. Across this sample there are about 82,000 clones, with around 82% seen only once. The ten largest clonotypes hold 3.3% of the sample. Source material: PBMCs. The receptors were sampled from a man in his fifties or sixties in good health and CMV-seronegative.

This clone was seen only once. The CDR3 loop reads CASSSQGRLNEKLFF. CDR3 DNA sequence: TGTGCCAGCAGTTCACAGGGGCGGCTTAATGAAAAACTGTTTTTT. This chain joins TRBV28 and TRBJ1-4; 7 nucleotides match TRBD1. This CDR3 has 15 amino acids. V dropped 4 bases and J dropped 4; count of bases not matched to a gene: 6. Germline values: CDR1 MDHEN, CDR2 SYDVKM. Together with reference TRBV28 and TRBJ1-4, the CDR3 gives the full variable domain: DVKVTQSSRYLVKRTGEKVFLECVQDMDHENMFWYRQDPGLGLRLIYFSYDVKMKEKGDIPEGYSVSREKKERFSLILESASTNQTSMYLCASSSQGRLNEKLFFGSGTQLSVL.

This chain connects TRBV18 to TRBJ1-6, with 7 bases matching TRBD1. The J segment lost 10 bases and the V segment lost 5 bases, leaving 11 bases of the junction unmatched. From germline, CDR1 is KGHSH and CDR2 LQKENI. The CDR3 is 15 amino acids. The CDR3 loop is CASSVTLGQASPLHF. In DNA, the CDR3 is TGTGCCAGCTCAGTTACCCTTGGACAGGCATCACCCCTCCACTTT.

The rearrangement joins TRBV5-5 to TRBJ2-5; 7 nucleotides line up with TRBD2. Germline CDR1 reads SGHKS; CDR2 reads YYEKEE (reference sequence). The CDR3 consists of 15 residues. V was pared by 4 bases and J by 5 bases, with 11 bases of the junction left unmatched. The CDR3, as DNA: TGTGCCAGCAGCCCTAGCGGTATGTTCATTGAGACCCAGTACTTC. Its protein is CASSPSGMFIETQYF.

V is TRBV4-1 and J is TRBJ1-4; 8 bases are shared with TRBD1. The CDR3 runs 16 residues. CDR1 is MGHRA and CDR2 is YSYEKL in the germline V gene. Germline trimming cut 4 bases from V and 7 bases from J; bases unmatched to any gene: 11. The CDR3 sequence is CASSRTTGAPAEKLFF. The CDR3, as DNA: TGCGCCAGCAGCCGCACGACAGGGGCCCCGGCTGAAAAACTGTTTTTT.

The chain uses TRBV2 and TRBJ1-2; no clear D gene. The CDR3 sequence is 13 residues long. The germline V gene encodes CDR1 SNHLY and CDR2 FYNNEI. V lost 5 bases, J lost 8 bases, and 15 bases lay in between. The CDR3, as DNA: TGTGCCAGCAGTCTGCGTCAGGTGGAAGGCTACACCTTC. It translates to CASSLRQVEGYTF. The full variable domain, its missing parts supplied by reference TRBV2 and TRBJ1-2, is EPEVTQTPSHQVTQMGQEVILRCVPISNHLYFYWYRQILGQKVEFLVSFYNNEISEKSEIFDDQFSVERPDGSNFTLKIRSTKLEDSAMYFCASSLRQVEGYTFGSGTRLTVV.

The rearrangement joins TRBV7-6 to TRBJ1-5, with D possibly being TRBD1 (5 bases). V lost 0 bases, J lost 2 bases, and 11 bases lay in between. The CDR3 is made up of 16 amino acids. Germline assignment: CDR1 SGHVS and CDR2 FNYEAQ. In DNA, the CDR3 is TGTGCCAGCAGCTTAGCGCAGGGTGGGCGCAATCAGCCCCAGCATTTT. This encodes CASSLAQGGRNQPQHF.

The chain uses TRBV15 and TRBJ2-7, with TRBD1 as a possible D gene (6 bases). Germline V CDR1 and CDR2: LNHNV, YYDKDF (reference sequence). The CDR3 sequence is 14 residues long. V dropped 3 bases and J dropped 2 bases, with 11 bases sitting between them. The CDR3 DNA reads TGTGCCACCAGCAGGTGGGACACGACCTACGAGCAGTACTTC. Amino acids: CATSRWDTTYEQYF.

The chain recombines TRBV28 with TRBJ1-3; D unclear. Germline loops: CDR1 MDHEN, CDR2 SYDVKM. The CDR3 runs to 14 residues. Trimming cost V 2 bases and J 9 bases, with 14 bases left between them. The CDR3 region is CASSLAPALPTIYF. The CDR3 DNA sequence: TGTGCCAGCAGTTTAGCCCCAGCGCTTCCCACCATATATTTT.

This chain links TRBV5-5 with TRBJ2-5, with TRBD2 identical over 10 bases. The ends lost 1 base at V and 1 base at J; junction bases unmatched: 4. The germline CDR1 and CDR2 sequences are SGHKS and YYEKEE (reference sequence). The CDR3 loop spans 16 amino acids. CDR3 sequence reads: CASSLSLAGAQETQYF. The DNA of the CDR3 is TGTGCCAGCAGCTTGTCCCTAGCGGGGGCCCAAGAGACCCAGTACTTC.

This sequence joins TRBV11-2 and TRBJ2-1; TRBD2 matches 9 bases. V shed 5 bases and J 9 bases; nucleotides not matched to a gene: 11. Germline lookup yields CDR1 SGHAT and CDR2 FQNNGV. The CDR3 sequence is 15 residues long. CDR3 protein: CASSRSSGAWGEQFF. CDR3 nucleotide sequence: TGTGCCAGCAGCCGTTCTAGCGGGGCTTGGGGTGAGCAGTTCTTC.

The rearrangement uses TRBV29-1 and TRBJ2-7; D is undetermined. The V and J ends lost 4 bases and 3 bases respectively, with 13 bases between them. Germline CDR1 SQVTM, CDR2 ANQGSEA. CDR3 size: 13 residues. The CDR3 nucleotides are TGCAGCGTTGCGCGTGGGCAACGCTACGAGCAGTACTTC. Its protein product is CSVARGQRYEQYF.

This clone showed up just a few times. This chain connects TRBV6-1 to TRBJ1-4; TRBD1 agrees at 7 bases. With 4 bases clipped from V and 5 bases from J, the junction kept 7 bases outside the gene matches. The germline gives CDR1 MNHNS, CDR2 SASEGT. The CDR3 loop spans 15 amino acids. The CDR3 coding sequence is TGTGCCAGCAGTGTCGTGAGGGGGCTGAATGAAAAACTGTTTTTT. This gives the protein CASSVVRGLNEKLFF.

This clone was seen only a few times. J is TRBJ1-4 and V is TRBV5-1; 7 positions match TRBD1. J lost 5 bases, V lost 0 bases, and 4 bases had no gene match. Germline V gene lookup returns CDR1 SGHRS and CDR2 YFSETQ. CDR3 length equals 15 residues. The CDR3 loop reads CASSLEGQWNEKLFF. The CDR3 DNA reads as TGCGCCAGCAGCTTGGAGGGACAGTGGAATGAAAAACTGTTTTTT.

V usage is TRBV27 and J usage is TRBJ1-6; possibly TRBD1 for D (6 bases). This CDR3 is 15 amino acids long. The V gene lost 7 bases and the J gene lost 14 bases, with 24 bases spanning the gap. Germline lookup yields CDR1 MNHEY and CDR2 SMNVEV (reference sequence). CDR3 sequence reads: CASTLSGTPVRALHF. In nucleotides, the CDR3 is TGTGCCAGCACCTTATCCGGGACACCCGTTAGGGCCCTCCACTTT.

The V call is TRBV19, the J call TRBJ1-5; no clear D. The CDR3 totals 15 residues. Germline-derived CDR1 and CDR2 are LNHDA and SQIVND (reference sequence). The V end was cut by 4 bases, the J end by 2 bases, with 12 bases between. The CDR3 DNA reads TGTGCCAGTAGTAATACCGGTACCGGCAATCAGCCCCAGCATTTT. Translating it yields CASSNTGTGNQPQHF.

In this sample, this clone turned up a few times. The V gene is TRBV7-9, the J gene TRBJ1-1; D is possibly TRBD1 (6 bases). Germline V CDR1 and CDR2: SEHNR, FQNEAQ (reference sequence). The CDR3 runs 13 residues. Trimming stripped 5 bases from V and 11 bases from J, with 18 bases between. CDR3 amino acids: CASSHQNRERAFF. The CDR3 nucleotides read TGTGCCAGCAGCCACCAGAACAGGGAACGCGCTTTCTTT. The whole variable domain, remainder taken from reference TRBV7-9 and TRBJ1-1, is DTGVSQNPRHKITKRGQNVTFRCDPISEHNRLYWYRQTLGQGPEFLTYFQNEAQLEKSRLLSDRFSAERPKGSFSTLEIQRTEQGDSAMYLCASSHQNRERAFFGQGTRLTVV.

The V and J genes are TRBV19 and TRBJ2-4, with a possible D match to TRBD2 (6 bases). V shed 5 bases and J shed 1 base, with 18 bases lying between them. Germline CDR1 reads LNHDA; CDR2 reads SQIVND (reference sequence). The CDR3 length is 17 residues. This CDR3 reads CASSPLATGRAKNIQYF. CDR3 DNA: TGTGCCAGTAGTCCACTAGCCACGGGTCGGGCCAAAAACATTCAGTACTTC. Full variable domain (missing parts from reference TRBV19 and TRBJ2-4): DGGITQSPKYLFRKEGQNVTLSCEQNLNHDAMYWYRQDPGQGLRLIYYSQIVNDFQKGDIAEGYSVSREKKESFPLTVTSAQKNPTAFYLCASSPLATGRAKNIQYFGAGTRLSVL.

This clone was counted once. The CDR3 DNA reads as TGTGCCAGCAGCCTAGAAGGGCGGGTTGGCTACACCTTC. It specifies CASSLEGRVGYTF. This rearrangement joins TRBV7-3 to TRBJ1-2; D is uncertain. The germline V gene encodes CDR1 SGHTA and CDR2 FQGTGA. This CDR3 is built from 13 residues. Between the trimmed V and J ends, which lost 5 bases and 7 bases, there was a span of 14 bases. The whole variable domain, remainder taken from reference TRBV7-3 and TRBJ1-2, is GAGVSQTPSNKVTEKGKYVELRCDPISGHTALYWYRQSLGQGPEFLIYFQGTGAADDSGLPNDRFFAVRPEGSVSTLKIQRTERGDSAVYLCASSLEGRVGYTFGSGTRLTVV.

The chain links TRBV14 to TRBJ1-2; D is possibly TRBD1 (5 bases). CDR3 size: 13 residues. Trimming removed 2 bases from V and 6 bases from J, with 10 bases in between. Looked up from germline, CDR1 is SGHDN and CDR2 is FVKESK. Written as DNA, the CDR3 is TGTGCCAGCAGCCAACCAGGGTGGAATGGCTACACCTTC. Translation gives CASSQPGWNGYTF. Full variable domain (outside the CDR3, taken from reference TRBV14 and TRBJ1-2): EAGVTQFPSHSVIEKGQTVTLRCDPISGHDNLYWYRRVMGKEIKFLLHFVKESKQDESGMPNNRFLAERTGGTYSTLKVQPAELEDSGVYFCASSQPGWNGYTFGSGTRLTVV.

This chain uses TRBV5-1 with TRBJ1-2; D is undetermined. This CDR3 spans 15 amino acids. Looked up from germline, CDR1 is SGHRS and CDR2 is YFSETQ. Trimming shortened V by 0 bases and J by 3 bases, and 12 bases separated the two germline ends. The CDR3 DNA is TGCGCCAGCAGCTTGGAGAGGGAGACGGACTATGGCTACACCTTC. Its translation is CASSLERETDYGYTF.

The rearrangement joins TRBV7-9 to TRBJ1-1, with D unresolved. CDR1 SEHNR and CDR2 FQNEAQ come from the germline V gene (reference sequence). The CDR3 totals 14 residues. V dropped 2 bases and J dropped 1 base, with 8 bases sitting between them. CDR3 nucleotides: TGTGCCAGCAGCTTAAGGAGGCGGAACACTGAAGCTTTCTTT. Translation: CASSLRRRNTEAFF.

The J gene is TRBJ2-3, the V gene TRBV9, with 7 nucleotides matching TRBD1. Germline V gene lookup returns CDR1 SGDLS and CDR2 YYNGEE. The CDR3 consists of 13 residues. With 4 bases clipped from V and 8 bases from J, the junction kept 7 bases outside the gene matches. CDR3 sequence (DNA): TGTGCCAGCAGCACAGGGGTCGAGTTTACGCAGTATTTT. Amino acids: CASSTGVEFTQYF. Looking up the rest from reference TRBV9 and TRBJ2-3 gives the full variable domain: DSGVTQTPKHLITATGQRVTLRCSPRSGDLSVYWYQQSLDQGLQFLIQYYNGEERAKGNILERFSAQQFPDLHSELNLSSLELGDSALYFCASSTGVEFTQYFGPGTRLTVL.